The table lists the clone carrying this T cell receptor (beta chain) with a few counts. Germline CDR1 reads DFQATT; CDR2 reads SNEGSKA (reference sequence). Trimming stripped 4 bases from V and 3 bases from J, with 6 bases between. This CDR3 spans 11 amino acids. These data originate in a study of tumor-infiltrating lymphocytes in localized non-small cell lung cancer. The repertoire was sequenced with immunoSEQ multiplex PCR; TCRdb's copy has only in-frame clones and lacks some. The table records around 2,300 clones, under 60% of them present only once. The gene calls are TRBV20-1 and TRBJ1-2; D is unresolved. The receptor comes from a human donor with non-small cell lung cancer. Some clones in this sample may be carry-over from other donors' samples. Sequenced input: uninvolved lung tissue not adjacent to the tumor. The CDR3 protein is CSANADYGYTF. The CDR3 DNA sequence: TGCAGTGCTAACGCAGACTATGGCTACACCTTC.